This T cell receptor beta chain was sequenced in a study of T cells in Graves' hyperthyroidism and ophthalmopathy. Disease duration was under 3 months in the ophthalmopathy patients, who also had a Clinical Activity Score of at least 3 and a NOSPECS grade of at least 4. This clonotype was counted a single time. Antigen specificity is unknown. One junction end disagrees with the germline gene, perhaps due to a read error. CDR1 is SGHTA and CDR2 is FQGNSA in the germline V gene. The CDR3 has 12 residues. Study-level points and caveats: Most clonotypes that expanded in the thyroid above 0.001 also showed up in blood.

TCR beta CDR3 region amplification was performed from RNA transcripts. First-round RT-PCR targeting the TCR CDR3 was performed with the HTBI primer set. TCRdb recomputed calls from the multiplex PCR reads with MiXCR, one row per CDR3 protein. This repertoire shows about 59,000 distinct CDR3 sequences, about 53% found once; its top ten account for approximately 3.5%. Sequenced input: blood. The chain has TRBV7-2 and TRBJ2-5; D is unresolved. The clonotype originates from a woman in her sixties with Graves' ophthalmopathy. In nucleotides, the CDR3 is TGTGCCAGCAGCTTATTCTCTGAGACCCAGTATTTC. As protein: CASSLFSETQYF.